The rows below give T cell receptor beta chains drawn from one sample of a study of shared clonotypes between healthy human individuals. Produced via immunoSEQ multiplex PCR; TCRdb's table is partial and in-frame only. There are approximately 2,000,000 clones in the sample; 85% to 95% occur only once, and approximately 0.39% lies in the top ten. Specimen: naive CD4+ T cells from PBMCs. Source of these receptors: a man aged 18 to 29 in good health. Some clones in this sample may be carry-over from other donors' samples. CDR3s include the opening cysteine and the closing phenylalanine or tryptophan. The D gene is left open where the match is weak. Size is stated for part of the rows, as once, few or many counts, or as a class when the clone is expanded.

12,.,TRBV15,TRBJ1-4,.,TGTGCCACCAGCAGAGTTGGGGAAAAACTGTTTTTT,CATSRVGEKLFF
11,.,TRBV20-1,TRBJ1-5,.,TGCAGTGCTAGAGATCATGAGCCCCAGCATTTT,CSARDHEPQHF
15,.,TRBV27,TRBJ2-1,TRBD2,TGTGCCAGCAGTTTCCCAGCGGGAAGTTTAAATGAGCAGTTCTTC,CASSFPAGSLNEQFF
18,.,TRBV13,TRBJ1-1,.,TGTGCCAGCAGCTCGACGGAATATTTGAAGCGGACGAACACTGAAGCTTTCTTT,CASSSTEYLKRTNTEAFF
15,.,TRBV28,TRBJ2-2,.,TGTGCCAGCAGGGTTGGTAGGACAACCCCCGGGGAGCTGTTTTTT,CASRVGRTTPGELFF
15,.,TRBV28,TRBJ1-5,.,TGTGCCACCCCCCGGAACGGGAAGGGCAATCAGCCCCAGCATTTT,CATPRNGKGNQPQHF
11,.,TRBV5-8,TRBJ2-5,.,TGTGCCAGCCAATTACAAGAGACCCAGTACTTC,CASQLQETQYF
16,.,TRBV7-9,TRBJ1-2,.,TGTGCCAGCAGCCTCCGCGGGGGGGCGACTAACTATGGCTACACCTTC,CASSLRGGATNYGYTF
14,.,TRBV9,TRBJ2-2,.,TGTGCCAGCAGCTCCCGGGTGAACACCGGGGAGCTGTTTTTT,CASSSRVNTGELFF
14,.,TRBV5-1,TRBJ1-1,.,TGCGCCAGCAGCTTAGATATCGCGGGCACTGAAGCTTTCTTT,CASSLDIAGTEAFF
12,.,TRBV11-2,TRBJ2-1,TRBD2,TGTGCCAGTAGACTAGCGGGAGTAGGGCAGTTCTTC,CASRLAGVGQFF
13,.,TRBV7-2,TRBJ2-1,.,TGTGCCAGCAGCTTTACCGACTACAATGAGCAGTTCTTC,CASSFTDYNEQFF
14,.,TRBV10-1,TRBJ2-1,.,TGCGCCAGCAGTTCTAGTGCATCCTACAATGAGCAGTTCTTC,CASSSSASYNEQFF
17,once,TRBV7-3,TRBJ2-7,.,TGTGCCAGCAGTCTTCTTAAGACGGCAGCCAGCTCCTACGAGCAGTACTTC,CASSLLKTAASSYEQYF
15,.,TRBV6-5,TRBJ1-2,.,TGTGCCAGCAGTTACTCCGGGGTAGGTGGCTATGGCTACACCTTC,CASSYSGVGGYGYTF
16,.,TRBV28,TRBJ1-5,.,TGTGCCAGCAGTTCCCGCAGAGGCCATGCCAATCAGCCCCAGCATTTT,CASSSRRGHANQPQHF
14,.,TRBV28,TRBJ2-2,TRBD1,TGTGCCAGCACCACAGGGGGCAGGGCCGGGGAGCTGTTTTTT,CASTTGGRAGELFF
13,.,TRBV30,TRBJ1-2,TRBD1,TGTGCCTGGATCCCTGGGACAGGCTATGGCTACACCTTC,CAWIPGTGYGYTF
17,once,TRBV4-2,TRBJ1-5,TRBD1,TGTGCCAGCAGCCAAGTTGAAAAGGGGGACAGCTTATTGCCCCAGCATTTT,CASSQVEKGDSLLPQHF
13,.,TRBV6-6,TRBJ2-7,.,TGTGCCAGCAGCCAAACGGGACTTAGCGAGCAGTACTTC,CASSQTGLSEQYF
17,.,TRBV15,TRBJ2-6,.,TGTGCCACCAGCAGGGGGCCTTTCGGGTCTGGGGCCAACGTCCTGACTTTC,CATSRGPFGSGANVLTF
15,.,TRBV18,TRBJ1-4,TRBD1,TGTGCCAGCTCACCAGGGGACAGAGCTAATGAAAAACTGTTTTTT,CASSPGDRANEKLFF
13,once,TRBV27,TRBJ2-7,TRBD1,TGTGCCAGCAGAAGGACAGGGGTAGGGGAGCAGTACTTC,CASRRTGVGEQYF
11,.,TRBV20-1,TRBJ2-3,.,TGCAGTGCTAGGTCCCAGGGGACGCAGTATTTT,CSARSQGTQYF
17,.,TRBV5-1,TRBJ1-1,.,TGCGCCAGCAGCCTTCAGGGGTATCAAGAAATCGATACTGAAGCTTTCTTT,CASSLQGYQEIDTEAFF
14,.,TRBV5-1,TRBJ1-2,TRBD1,TGCGCCAGCAGCGCACAGGGGCAACTCGCGGGCTACACCTTC,CASSAQGQLAGYTF
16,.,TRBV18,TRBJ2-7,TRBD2,TGTGCCAGCTCACCACCGAGCGGGGAGAGAGACTACGAGCAGTACTTC,CASSPPSGERDYEQYF
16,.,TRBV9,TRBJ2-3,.,TGTGCCAGCAGCGTAGGATGGGACGGGGGCACAGATACGCAGTATTTT,CASSVGWDGGTDTQYF
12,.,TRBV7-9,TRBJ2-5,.,TGTGCCAGCAGACCCACAGGGTGGACCCAGTACTTC,CASRPTGWTQYF
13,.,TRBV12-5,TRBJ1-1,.,TGTGCTAGTGGTTTGGGACCCGGGACAGAAGCTTTCTTT,CASGLGPGTEAFF
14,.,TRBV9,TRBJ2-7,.,TGTGCCAGCAGCGAGGGCGCAGCATTCTACGAGCAGTACTTC,CASSEGAAFYEQYF
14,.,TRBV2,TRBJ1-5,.,TGTGCCAGCACGGACACCTTTGTTAATCAGCCCCAGCATTTT,CASTDTFVNQPQHF
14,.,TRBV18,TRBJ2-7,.,TGTGCCAGCTCACCATCCGCAGGGGGGAACGAGCAGTACTTC,CASSPSAGGNEQYF
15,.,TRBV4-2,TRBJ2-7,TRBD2,TGTGCCAGCAGCCAGACCGGGACTAGCGGATACGAGCAGTACTTC,CASSQTGTSGYEQYF
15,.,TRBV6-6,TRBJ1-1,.,TGTGCCAGCAGTTCCCCCCGGGGTTTGAACACTGAAGCTTTCTTT,CASSSPRGLNTEAFF
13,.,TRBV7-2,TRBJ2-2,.,TGTGCCAGCAGCTCCAGAAACACCGGGGAGCTGTTTTTT,CASSSRNTGELFF
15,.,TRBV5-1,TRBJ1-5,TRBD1,TGCGCCAGCAGCTTGGCGGGACAGCTTAATCAGCCCCAGCATTTT,CASSLAGQLNQPQHF
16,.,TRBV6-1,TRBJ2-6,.,TGTGCCAGCAGTGCGTCGACAGGCTCTGGGGCCAACGTCCTGACTTTC,CASSASTGSGANVLTF
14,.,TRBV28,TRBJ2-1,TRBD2,TGTGCCAGCCTCACTGCGGGAGGGCTCAATGAGCAGTTCTTC,CASLTAGGLNEQFF